This T cell receptor (beta chain) was found in a study of T cell repertoires and leukemia-associated antigens (dated by TCRdb to 2018 to 2020). General notes on the study: Per sample, about 5.1 to 7 million read pairs and roughly 3.3 to 5.0 million effective reads were obtained, for approximately 16 million effective reads in total. The study aimed to identify which antigen a TCR Vbeta21 clone previously found in CML patients recognizes, using in vitro peptide stimulation of healthy T cells.

CDR1 DFQATT and CDR2 SNEGSKA are derived from the germline V gene (reference sequence). The CDR3 runs 15 amino acids, cysteine and phenylalanine included. The sequence is cut down to CDR3 DNA, 45 bases in frame from base 1. V was cut back by 3 bases and J by 4 bases, leaving a gap of 15 bases between them. As a first step, CD3+ T cells were rested overnight at less than 3 million cells/mL in RPMI 1640 lacking fetal bovine serum. MACS immunomagnetic beads were used according to the manufacturer's instructions to isolate CD3+ T cells from PBMCs. Overall study results and their limits: Numbers of Vbeta genes (approximately 55), Jbeta genes (more than 12), VDJ rearrangements and unique CDR3s did not differ significantly among the four groups. The antigen specificity and function of the expanded clones were not directly tested and needed further investigation.

TRIzol reagent was used to extract total RNA from the cultured T cells. 5' rapid amplification of cDNA ends (5'RACE) was the method used to amplify TCRbeta libraries from the RNA. Before sequencing, library concentration and integrity were assessed using Qubit, an Agilent instrument, and quantitative PCR. A commercial service provider sequenced the qualified libraries on Illumina HiSeq or MiSeq. The study's processing was this. TCR sequences in each sample were identified using MiXCR version 1.8.2. For a clone to be considered qualified, a CDR3 longer than four amino acids, an in-frame nucleotide length, and the absence of a stop codon were required. A read containing the complete CDR3 structure was counted as an effective read. RT-PCR with 24 Vbeta primers, GeneScan spectratyping, and Sanger sequencing were used to validate expanded clones. The raw public reads went through TCRdb reprocessing: fastp at Q25, MiXCR clone calling, in-frame beta chains kept. Every distinct CDR3 protein forms one entry, paired with its most common genes and DNA. Here the V and J calls rest on TCRdb's processing, not on the authors' analysis. The sample data list 10,000 to 15,000 distinct CDR3 sequences, and just over 40% of these were observed just once. Jointly, the top ten make up 30% to 40% of the sample.

Comments on this clonotype: The specificity of this receptor is unknown. Base qualities are missing; no much larger clone stands one base away.

Sequenced input: CD3+ T cells sorted from blood and cultured. This receptor was taken from a female donor in good health. The rearranged segments are TRBV20-1 and TRBJ2-2; TRBD2 is a possible D gene, resting on 6 matching bases. The CDR3 amino acid sequence is: CSARPTRRGTGELFF. The nucleotide sequence reads as follows: TGCAGTGCTAGGCCGACTAGGCGAGGCACCGGGGAGCTGTTTTTT.